This T cell receptor beta chain was identified in a study of blood T cell repertoires in COVID-19. After removal of 3 bases from V and 2 bases from J, the junction contained 3 bases not matched to a gene. CDR1 and CDR2 (germline): DFQATT, SNEGSKA (reference sequence). The CDR3 consists of 14 residues. Original data processing: Amplification with reference gene primers provided the estimates of nucleated cell counts. Libraries were prepared by immunoSEQ multiplex PCR; TCRdb keeps only in-frame clonotypes and omits some of them. The V and J calls and the clone size are those of that table, but D and trimming were determined from the DNA. The profile shows tens of thousands of clones, about 90% of them singletons.

The rearrangement uses TRBV20-1 and TRBJ2-5; TRBD2 aligns across 10 bases. The source is a woman between 45 and 60 years old with active or convalescent COVID-19. Source material: peripheral blood. CDR3 residues: CSASPAGGQETQYF. In nucleotides, the CDR3 is TGCAGTGCTAGTCCAGCGGGAGGGCAAGAGACCCAGTACTTC.